Listed below are T cell receptor beta chains from one sample, sequenced in a study of blood T cell repertoires in COVID-19. Produced via immunoSEQ multiplex PCR; TCRdb's table is partial and in-frame only. The sample includes roughly 440,000 clones, 88% of them seen just once. Sequenced material: peripheral blood. These receptors originate from a woman aged 50 to 60 with COVID-19, enrolled during active disease. Both conserved end residues are part of each CDR3. The D gene is left open where the match is weak.

d_gene	v_gene	j_gene	CDR3nt	CDR3aa
TRBD1	TRBV3-1/TRBV3-2	TRBJ2-7	TGTGCCAGCAGCCTCGGGACAGGGAGAGAGCAGTACTTC	CASSLGTGREQYF
.	TRBV7-2	TRBJ1-1	TGTGCCAGCAGCTCCCGGAGGGGATCCGGCACTGAAGCTTTCTTT	CASSSRRGSGTEAFF
.	TRBV29-1	TRBJ1-4	TGCAGCGTTGTTGACGGTCAGGGAGGTGAAAAACTGTTTTTT	CSVVDGQGGEKLFF
TRBD1	TRBV29-1	TRBJ1-2	TGCAGCGTTGGACAGGGAGCCCTCTATGGCTACACCTTC	CSVGQGALYGYTF
.	TRBV9	TRBJ1-3	TGTGCCAGCAGCGGGGACACCCGAAACACCATATATTTT	CASSGDTRNTIYF
.	TRBV18	TRBJ1-2	TGTGCCAGCTCACCTGAACAGGCAACAAGGGGATATGGCTACACCTTC	CASSPEQATRGYGYTF
TRBD1	TRBV6-5	TRBJ1-6	TGTGCCAGCAGGTCAACAGGGGGCAGGGATTCACCCCTCCACTTT	CASRSTGGRDSPLHF
.	TRBV12-3/TRBV12-4	TRBJ1-1	TGTGCCAGCAGTCCGCGACGGGACACTGAAGCTTTCTTT	CASSPRRDTEAFF
TRBD2	TRBV10-2	TRBJ2-1	TGCGCCAGCAGTGAGTCGCGCGGGGGGACAAGAAATGAGCAGTTCTTC	CASSESRGGTRNEQFF
TRBD1	TRBV9	TRBJ1-1	TGTGCCAGCAGCGGACGACAGGGACGCACTGAAGCTTTCTTT	CASSGRQGRTEAFF
.	TRBV5-5	TRBJ2-6	TGTGCCAGCAGCCCTCCTGCTGGGGCCAACGTCCTGACTTTC	CASSPPAGANVLTF
.	TRBV19	TRBJ2-7	TGTGCCAGTAGCCCTGGACTCTCGGGTTACGAGCAGTACTTC	CASSPGLSGYEQYF